This T cell receptor beta chain appears in the sequencing data of a study of blood T cells in healthy people across ages. A sample-barcoded 5' primer and a J-beta primer mix were used in a second PCR of about 7 to 12 cycles. TCRdb reprocessed the 5' RACE reads with MiXCR, giving one entry per CDR3 protein. Among over 1,200,000 distinct CDR3 sequences listed, 45% to 70% were seen once. This clonotype has only one observation. There are 13 residues in the CDR3. The V end was cut by 4 bases, the J end by 6 bases, with 10 bases between. CDR1 and CDR2 (germline): SNHLY, FYNNEI. The genes are TRBV2 and TRBJ2-1, with D hard to call. This sequence originates from a man in his late teens or twenties in good health. The sequenced sample consisted of blood. The CDR3 loop reads CASSGDTPNEQFF. DNA for the CDR3: TGTGCCAGCAGTGGGGATACCCCCAATGAGCAGTTCTTC.